This TCR beta chain was identified in a study of cytomegalovirus exposure and HLA in healthy donors. Findings and caveats of the study: A later analysis revealed that TCR association rates differed between HLA loci, peaking at DRB1 and bottoming out at HLA-C. Overall, approximately 150 TCR beta chains were annotated as cytomegalovirus-associated. Researchers left out some V segments, among them TRBV6-2 and TRBV6-3, as indistinguishable.

The primer mix had 60 Vbeta and 13 Jbeta primers. This table comes from immunoSEQ multiplex PCR, and its TCRdb copy is limited to in-frame clones, with some not included. This table lists 200,000 or so clones. V was pared by 2 bases and J by 3 bases, with 11 bases between. Germline CDR1 reads SGHDT; CDR2 reads YYEEEE. The CDR3 is 14 residues long. Points on this clone: No antigen is known for it.

Sequences were obtained from PBMCs. This TCR was recovered from a boy between 10 and 17 years old in good health and CMV-seronegative. The chain employs TRBV5-6 and TRBJ1-1; D remains unclear. The CDR3 DNA follows: TGTGCCAGCAGCTTAAGAGGAGGGTACACTGAAGCTTTCTTT. Its protein is CASSLRGGYTEAFF.